The 13 T cell receptor beta chains listed next were all sequenced from one sample in a study of Ad26.COV2.S vaccination and SARS-CoV-2 variants. Only in-frame clones appear in the TCRdb table, and some are missing; sequencing was by immunoSEQ multiplex PCR. Found here are about 250,000 clones, about 89% of them singletons; the top ten hold over 2.5%. Treatment meaning: over 15 received Ad26.COV2.S at low or high dose, single or two shots; 5 received placebo; per-sample allocation not given. Sampling took place 63 days after the first vaccine or placebo injection. Material: peripheral blood, obtained in a trial of Ad26.COV2.S vaccine versus placebo. The receptor set was obtained from a person between 18 and 60 years old who received the Ad26.COV2.S COVID-19 vaccine or a placebo.

The V call is TRBV9, the J call TRBJ2-7; a possible D gene is TRBD2 (5 bases). V lost 0 bases and J 2 bases, leaving 15 bases between the germline ends. The CDR3 totals 16 residues. In germline, CDR1 is SGDLS, CDR2 YYNGEE. CDR3 amino acids: CASSVGGGLGTYEQYF. CDR3 DNA sequence: TGTGCCAGCAGCGTAGGAGGCGGGTTGGGTACCTACGAGCAGTACTTC.

This clone turned up a few times. The chain combines TRBV30 with TRBJ1-2; D not certain. Trimming pared 4 bases from V and 2 bases from J, leaving 5 bases between. Germline V CDR1 and CDR2: GTSNPN, SVGIG (reference sequence). The CDR3 covers 11 residues. The chain's CDR3 is CAWTANYGYTF. The CDR3 DNA reads TGTGCCTGGACTGCCAACTATGGCTACACCTTC.

This chain connects TRBV7-9 to TRBJ2-7, with 10 bases matching TRBD1. This CDR3 spans 16 amino acids. From germline, CDR1 is SEHNR and CDR2 FQNEAQ (reference sequence). V lost 5 bases, J lost 4 bases, and 11 bases stayed unmatched. This CDR3 is CASSRGPGQGKYEQYF. The CDR3 nucleotides are TGTGCCAGCAGCCGTGGTCCGGGACAGGGGAAATACGAGCAGTACTTC.

This clone was seen once. The chain combines TRBV10-1 with TRBJ1-5; unclear D gene. V was trimmed by 6 bases and J by 0 bases, leaving 24 bases between them. Germline V gives CDR1 WNHNN, CDR2 SYGVQD (reference sequence). This CDR3 spans 19 amino acids. The CDR3 region has the DNA TGCGCCAGCAGATTCTTAAGACACGGAGGTAATAATAGCAATCAGCCCCAGCATTTT. Translated, it gives CASRFLRHGGNNSNQPQHF.

The chain recombines TRBV28 with TRBJ1-2; D is unclear. Between the trimmed V and J ends, which lost 2 bases and 3 bases, there was a span of 10 bases. In germline, CDR1 is MDHEN, CDR2 SYDVKM. The CDR3 extends over 14 amino acids. In DNA form, the CDR3 reads TGTGCCAGCAGTTTAGGAGCCGGGCACTATGGCTACACCTTC. This translates into CASSLGAGHYGYTF.

The chain recombines TRBV15 with TRBJ2-7; 8 nucleotides line up with TRBD1. The J segment lost 2 bases and the V segment lost 4 bases, leaving 1 base of the junction unmatched. Germline V gene lookup returns CDR1 LNHNV and CDR2 YYDKDF (reference sequence). The CDR3 extends over 13 amino acids. CDR3 loop: CATSMGQAYEQYF. Written as DNA, the CDR3 is TGTGCCACCAGCATGGGACAGGCCTACGAGCAGTACTTC.

The chain combines TRBV7-2 with TRBJ1-2; D is unclear. There are 13 residues in the CDR3. V lost 1 base and J 7 bases, leaving 10 bases between the germline ends. The germline V gene has CDR1 SGHTA and CDR2 FQGNSA. CDR3 region: CASSLGWAGGYTF. The CDR3 DNA follows: TGTGCCAGCAGCTTAGGGTGGGCTGGTGGCTACACCTTC.

The V call is TRBV29-1, the J call TRBJ2-7, with 7 bases fitting TRBD2. V dropped 3 bases and J dropped 5; count of bases not matched to a gene: 13. Germline V lookup: CDR1 SQVTM, CDR2 ANQGSEA. This CDR3 contains 15 residues. CDR3 amino acids: CSVDGVPGGSHEQYF. The CDR3 nucleotides are TGCAGCGTTGATGGGGTCCCGGGAGGCAGCCACGAGCAGTACTTC.

The chain links TRBV27 to TRBJ2-3; no firm D call. Germline CDR1 MNHEY, CDR2 SMNVEV (reference sequence). The CDR3 loop spans 15 amino acids. Trimming cost V 2 bases and J 3 bases, with 12 bases left between them. This CDR3 reads CASSLTVELTDTQYF. In nucleotides, the CDR3 is TGTGCCAGCAGTTTAACGGTCGAGTTAACAGATACGCAGTATTTT.

This sequence joins TRBV2 and TRBJ2-7; D gene unclear. CDR3 length equals 12 residues. Trimming stripped 6 bases from V and 7 bases from J, with 13 bases between. Germline V lookup: CDR1 SNHLY, CDR2 FYNNEI. The CDR3 spells CASSYTVHEQYF. Written as DNA, the CDR3 is TGTGCCAGCAGCTATACCGTTCATGAGCAGTACTTC.

The V gene is TRBV7-9, the J gene TRBJ2-1, with TRBD2 matching over 8 bases. Germline CDR1 SEHNR, CDR2 FQNEAQ (reference sequence). V lost 5 bases and J lost 7; bases outside the gene matches: 7. This CDR3 contains 14 residues. In DNA, the CDR3 is TGTGCCAGCAGCCCCGGGGGGGCCCGGAATGAGCAGTTCTTC. Residues: CASSPGGARNEQFF.

The chain joins TRBV19 to TRBJ1-6; D is unresolved. Germline V gene lookup returns CDR1 LNHDA and CDR2 SQIVND (reference sequence). V gave up 5 bases and J gave up 0 bases, with 14 bases separating them. The CDR3 consists of 17 residues. The CDR3 loop is CASSRWTFSSYNSPLHF. The CDR3 region has the DNA TGTGCCAGTAGTCGGTGGACGTTCAGCTCCTATAATTCACCCCTCCACTTT.

This sequence joins TRBV5-1 and TRBJ2-5, with D possibly TRBD1 on 6 matching bases. This CDR3 spans 15 amino acids. The V and J ends lost 0 bases and 5 bases respectively, with 14 bases between them. Germline V CDR1 and CDR2: SGHRS, YFSETQ. CDR3 DNA sequence: TGCGCCAGCAGCTTGGAAGGGGGATTGTGGGAGACCCAGTACTTC. As protein: CASSLEGGLWETQYF.